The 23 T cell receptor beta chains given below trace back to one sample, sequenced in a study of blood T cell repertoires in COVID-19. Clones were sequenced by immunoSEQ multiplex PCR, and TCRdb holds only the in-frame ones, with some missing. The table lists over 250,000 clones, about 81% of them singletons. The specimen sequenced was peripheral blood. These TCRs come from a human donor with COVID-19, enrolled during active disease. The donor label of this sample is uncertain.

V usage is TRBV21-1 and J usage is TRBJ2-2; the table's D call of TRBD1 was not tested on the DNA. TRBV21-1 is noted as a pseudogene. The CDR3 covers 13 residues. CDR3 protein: CASSRGTTGELFF. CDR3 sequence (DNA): TGTGCCAGCAGCAGAGGGACAACCGGGGAGCTGTTTTTT.

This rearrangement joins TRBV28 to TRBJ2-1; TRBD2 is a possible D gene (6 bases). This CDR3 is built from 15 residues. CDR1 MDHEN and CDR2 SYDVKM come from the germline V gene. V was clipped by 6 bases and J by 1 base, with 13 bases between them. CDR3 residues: CASRKPAGSYNEQFF. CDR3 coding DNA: TGTGCCAGCAGAAAACCGGCGGGGTCCTACAATGAGCAGTTCTTC.

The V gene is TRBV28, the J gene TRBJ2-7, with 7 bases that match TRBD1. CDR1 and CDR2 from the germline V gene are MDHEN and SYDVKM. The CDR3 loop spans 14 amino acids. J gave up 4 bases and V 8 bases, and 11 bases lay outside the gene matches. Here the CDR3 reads CASSPSGRGYEQYF. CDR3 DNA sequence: TGTGCCAGCTCTCCCTCTGGCAGGGGGTACGAGCAGTACTTC.

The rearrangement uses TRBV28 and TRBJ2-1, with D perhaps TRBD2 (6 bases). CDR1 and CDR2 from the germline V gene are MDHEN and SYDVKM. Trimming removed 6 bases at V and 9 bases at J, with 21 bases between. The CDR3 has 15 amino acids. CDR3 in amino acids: CASSSHLEEGGEQFF. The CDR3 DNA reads TGTGCCAGCAGCTCCCACCTGGAGGAGGGTGGTGAGCAGTTCTTC.

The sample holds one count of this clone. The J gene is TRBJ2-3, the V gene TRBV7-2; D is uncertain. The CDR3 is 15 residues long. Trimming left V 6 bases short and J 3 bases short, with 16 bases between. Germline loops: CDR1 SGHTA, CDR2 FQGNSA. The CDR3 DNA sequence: TGTGCCAGCAGTTTAACTGGTTCCCCAACAGATACGCAGTATTTT. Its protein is CASSLTGSPTDTQYF.

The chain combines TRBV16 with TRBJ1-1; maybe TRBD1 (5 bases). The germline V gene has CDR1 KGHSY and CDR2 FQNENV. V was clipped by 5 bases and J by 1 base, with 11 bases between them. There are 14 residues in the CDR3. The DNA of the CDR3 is TGTGCCAGCAGCTCCTTGGGGGGGAACACTGAAGCTTTCTTT. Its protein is CASSSLGGNTEAFF.

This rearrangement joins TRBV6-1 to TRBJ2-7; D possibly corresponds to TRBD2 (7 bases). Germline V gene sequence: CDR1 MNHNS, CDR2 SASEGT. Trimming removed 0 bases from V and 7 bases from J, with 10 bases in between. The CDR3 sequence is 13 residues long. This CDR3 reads CASSEARGREQYF. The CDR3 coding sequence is TGTGCCAGCAGTGAAGCGCGGGGGCGGGAGCAGTACTTC.

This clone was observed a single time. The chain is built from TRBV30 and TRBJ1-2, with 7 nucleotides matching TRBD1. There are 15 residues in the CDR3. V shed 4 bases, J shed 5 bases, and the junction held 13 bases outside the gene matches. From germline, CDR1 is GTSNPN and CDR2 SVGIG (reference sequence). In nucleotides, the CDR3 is TGTGCCTGGACCAACTACAGGGGTTCGGGGTATGGCTACACCTTC. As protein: CAWTNYRGSGYGYTF.

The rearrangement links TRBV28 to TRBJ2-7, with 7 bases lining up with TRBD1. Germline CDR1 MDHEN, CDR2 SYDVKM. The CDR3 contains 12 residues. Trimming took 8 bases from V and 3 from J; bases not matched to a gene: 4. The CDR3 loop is CASGTEFYEQYF. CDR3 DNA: TGTGCCAGCGGGACAGAGTTCTACGAGCAGTACTTC.

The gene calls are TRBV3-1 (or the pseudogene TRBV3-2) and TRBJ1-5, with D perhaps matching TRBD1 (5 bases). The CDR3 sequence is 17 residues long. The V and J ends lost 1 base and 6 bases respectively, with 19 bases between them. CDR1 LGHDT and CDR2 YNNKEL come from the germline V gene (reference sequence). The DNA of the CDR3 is TGTGCCAGCAGCCAAGGGCCCCATTCAGAGACAGTTCAGCCCCAGCATTTT. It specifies CASSQGPHSETVQPQHF.

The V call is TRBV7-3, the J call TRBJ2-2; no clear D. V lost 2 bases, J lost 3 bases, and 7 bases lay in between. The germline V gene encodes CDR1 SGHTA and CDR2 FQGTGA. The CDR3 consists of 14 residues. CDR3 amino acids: CASSLRPDTGELFF. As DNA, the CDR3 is TGTGCCAGCAGCTTACGCCCGGACACCGGGGAGCTGTTTTTT.

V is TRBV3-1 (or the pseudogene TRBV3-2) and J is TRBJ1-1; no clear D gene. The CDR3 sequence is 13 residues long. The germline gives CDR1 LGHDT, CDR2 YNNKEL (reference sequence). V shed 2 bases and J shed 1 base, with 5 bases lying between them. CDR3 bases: TGTGCCAGCAGCCAACTTCCGAACACTGAAGCTTTCTTT. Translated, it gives CASSQLPNTEAFF.

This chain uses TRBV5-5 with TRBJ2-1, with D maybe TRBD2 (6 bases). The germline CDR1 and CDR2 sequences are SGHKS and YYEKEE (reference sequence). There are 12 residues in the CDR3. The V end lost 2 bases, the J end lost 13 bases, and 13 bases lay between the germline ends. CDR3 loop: CASSFDGDFQFF. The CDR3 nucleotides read TGTGCCAGCAGCTTCGACGGGGACTTCCAGTTCTTC.

CDR3 DNA sequence: TGTGCCAGCAGCGCCCAAACCTCGACAGGTGGGGACACTGAAGCTTTCTTT. The encoded protein is CASSAQTSTGGDTEAFF. The J gene is TRBJ1-1, the V gene TRBV9, with D possibly being TRBD1 (6 bases). The CDR3 covers 17 residues. With 3 bases removed from V and 3 bases from J, the gap between germline ends came to 21 bases. Germline V lookup: CDR1 SGDLS, CDR2 YYNGEE.

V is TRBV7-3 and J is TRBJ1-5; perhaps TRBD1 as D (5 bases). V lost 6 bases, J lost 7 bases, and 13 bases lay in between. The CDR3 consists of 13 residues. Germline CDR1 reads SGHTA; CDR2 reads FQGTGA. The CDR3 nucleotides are TGTGCCAGCAGTCTGGGGGGGGAACAGCCCCAGCATTTT. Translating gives CASSLGGEQPQHF.

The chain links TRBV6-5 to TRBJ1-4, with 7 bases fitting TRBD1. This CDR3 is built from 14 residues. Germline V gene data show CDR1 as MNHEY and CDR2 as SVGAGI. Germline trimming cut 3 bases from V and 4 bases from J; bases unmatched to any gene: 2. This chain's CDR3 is CASSYNRGNEKLFF. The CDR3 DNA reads TGTGCCAGCAGTTATAACAGGGGTAATGAAAAACTGTTTTTT.

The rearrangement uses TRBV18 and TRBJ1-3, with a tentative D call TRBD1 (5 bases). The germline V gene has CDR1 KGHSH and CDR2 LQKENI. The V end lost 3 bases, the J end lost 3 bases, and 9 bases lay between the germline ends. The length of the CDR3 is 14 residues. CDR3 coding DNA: TGTGCCAGCTCACCCCAGGGTAGTGGAAACACCATATATTTT. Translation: CASSPQGSGNTIYF.

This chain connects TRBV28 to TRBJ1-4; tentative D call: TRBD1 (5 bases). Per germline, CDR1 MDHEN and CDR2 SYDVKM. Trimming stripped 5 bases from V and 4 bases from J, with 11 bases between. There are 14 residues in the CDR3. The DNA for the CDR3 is TGTGCCAGCAGTACCCCTCAGGGTAATGAAAAACTGTTTTTT. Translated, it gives CASSTPQGNEKLFF. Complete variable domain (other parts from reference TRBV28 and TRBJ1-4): DVKVTQSSRYLVKRTGEKVFLECVQDMDHENMFWYRQDPGLGLRLIYFSYDVKMKEKGDIPEGYSVSREKKERFSLILESASTNQTSMYLCASSTPQGNEKLFFGSGTQLSVL.

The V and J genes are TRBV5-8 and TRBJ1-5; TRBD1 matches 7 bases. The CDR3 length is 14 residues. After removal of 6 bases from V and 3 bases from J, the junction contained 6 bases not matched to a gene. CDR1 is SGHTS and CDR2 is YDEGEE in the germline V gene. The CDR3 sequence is CASTLGTVNQPQHF. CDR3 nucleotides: TGTGCCAGCACCCTAGGGACAGTCAATCAGCCCCAGCATTTT.

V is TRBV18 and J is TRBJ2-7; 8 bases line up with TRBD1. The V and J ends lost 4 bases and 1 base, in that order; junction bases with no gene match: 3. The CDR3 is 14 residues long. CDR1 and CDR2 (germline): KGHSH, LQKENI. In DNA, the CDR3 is TGTGCCAGCTCACTAGGACAGGGTTCCTACGAGCAGTACTTC. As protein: CASSLGQGSYEQYF.

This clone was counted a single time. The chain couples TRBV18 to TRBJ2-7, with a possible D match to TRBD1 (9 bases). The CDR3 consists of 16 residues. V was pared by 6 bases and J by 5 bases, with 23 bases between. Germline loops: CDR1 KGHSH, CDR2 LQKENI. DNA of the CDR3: TGTGCCAGCTCCCCCTCGGGGGGGACAGGGACGAACGAGCAGTACTTC. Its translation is CASSPSGGTGTNEQYF.

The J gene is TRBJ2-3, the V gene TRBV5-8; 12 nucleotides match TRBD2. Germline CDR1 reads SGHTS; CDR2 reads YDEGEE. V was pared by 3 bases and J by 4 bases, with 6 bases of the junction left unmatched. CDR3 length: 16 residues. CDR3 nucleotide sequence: TGTGCCAGCAGCTCCCGACTAGCGGGAGCGGCAGATACGCAGTATTTT. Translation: CASSSRLAGAADTQYF.

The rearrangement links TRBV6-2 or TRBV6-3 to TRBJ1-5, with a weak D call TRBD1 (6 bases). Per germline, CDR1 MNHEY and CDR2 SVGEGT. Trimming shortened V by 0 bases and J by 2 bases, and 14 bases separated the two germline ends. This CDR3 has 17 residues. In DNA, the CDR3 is TGTGCCAGCAGTTACTCTGCGGGGGCGGGGGGCAATCAGCCCCAGCATTTT. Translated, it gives CASSYSAGAGGNQPQHF.